This T cell receptor beta chain was profiled in a study of read filtering for tumor transcriptome and immune sequencing. Study overall: R-ISS stage counts were eight or nine for I, approximately 15 for II, 6 or 7 for III. After DNase treatment, RNA was made into whole-transcriptome libraries.

Every patient had bone marrow sampled while the disease was active. Notes on the study in general: Single-read clonotypes: about 81.9% of IR-seq clonotypes (about 4% of reads), 74.6% of RNA-seq clonotypes (44.6% of reads).

This clonotype was observed a few times. The antigen is undetermined. From roughly 390 ng of RNA, a library with molecular barcoded alpha/delta and beta/gamma adaptors was made. TCRdb reprocessed the reads with MiXCR, giving one entry per CDR3 protein. The data hold 35,000 to 50,000 distinct CDR3 sequences, with 20% observed a single time. The CDR3 covers 13 residues. Trimming left V 5 bases short and J 0 bases short, with 6 bases between. Germline V CDR1 and CDR2: SGHAT, FQNNGV. V usage is TRBV11-2 and J usage is TRBJ2-3; D gene unclear. Material for sequencing was a population of CD138-negative cells sorted from bone marrow. The TCR was taken from a donor over 35 with multiple myeloma. The CDR3 is CASSLRSTDTQYF. In DNA, the CDR3 is TGTGCCAGCAGCCTGCGAAGCACAGATACGCAGTATTTT.